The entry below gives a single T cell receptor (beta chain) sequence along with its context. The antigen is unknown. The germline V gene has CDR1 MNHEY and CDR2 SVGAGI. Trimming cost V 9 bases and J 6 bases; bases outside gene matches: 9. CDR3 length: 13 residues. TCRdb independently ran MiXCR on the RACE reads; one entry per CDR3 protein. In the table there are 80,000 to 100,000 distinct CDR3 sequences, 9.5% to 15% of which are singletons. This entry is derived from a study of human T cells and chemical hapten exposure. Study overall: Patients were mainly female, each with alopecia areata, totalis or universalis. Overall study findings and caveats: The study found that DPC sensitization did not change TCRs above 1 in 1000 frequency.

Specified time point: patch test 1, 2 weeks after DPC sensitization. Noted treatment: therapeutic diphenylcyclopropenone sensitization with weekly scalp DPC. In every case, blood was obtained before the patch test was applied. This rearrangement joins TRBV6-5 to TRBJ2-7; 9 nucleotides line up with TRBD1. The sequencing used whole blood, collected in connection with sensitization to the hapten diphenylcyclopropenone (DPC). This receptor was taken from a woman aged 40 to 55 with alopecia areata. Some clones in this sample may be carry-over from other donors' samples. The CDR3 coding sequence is TGTGCCAGTGGAGGGACAGGGTGGTCCGAGCAGTACTTC. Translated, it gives CASGGTGWSEQYF.